The 18 T cell receptor beta chains in this list originate from one sample, sequenced in a study of Graves' ophthalmopathy and Graves' hyperthyroidism. As the template, RNA transcripts were used to amplify TCR beta CDR3 regions. RT-PCR with HTBI primers came first, then second-round multiplex PCR. TCRdb re-analysed the multiplex PCR reads in MiXCR, keeping a single row per CDR3 protein. The table has 560,000 or so distinct CDR3 sequences, approximately 35% seen once. Sequenced input: peripheral blood or thyroid tissue (not recorded which). These receptors were obtained from an adult man with Graves' hyperthyroidism.

The J gene is TRBJ1-2, the V gene TRBV29-1; 11 bases line up with TRBD1. CDR1 and CDR2 from the germline V gene are SQVTM and ANQGSEA. This CDR3 spans 14 amino acids. The V and J ends lost 3 bases and 8 bases, in that order; junction bases with no gene match: 8. In nucleotides, the CDR3 is TGCAGCGTTGATTCTGGGACAGGGGGTCAGGGCTACACCTTC. Translated, it gives CSVDSGTGGQGYTF.

The V and J genes are TRBV7-9 and TRBJ2-2; 10 bases align to TRBD2. CDR3 size: 17 residues. Germline loops: CDR1 SEHNR, CDR2 FQNEAQ (reference sequence). Losses at the gene ends were 7 bases for V and 4 bases for J; bases not matched to a gene: 12. CDR3 bases: TGTGCCAGCACTCATCTCCCCGGGACTAGCGTCACCGGGGAGCTGTTTTTT. The encoded protein is CASTHLPGTSVTGELFF.

This clonotype was seen ten or more times. V and J are TRBV24-1 and TRBJ1-5, with 12 bases matching TRBD1. Losses at the gene ends were 4 bases for V and 9 bases for J; bases not matched to a gene: 9. Germline CDR1 KGHDR, CDR2 SFDVKD. The CDR3 loop spans 16 amino acids. The CDR3, as DNA: TGTGCCACCAGTGACCGGGGGACAGGGGGCGGCGGGCCCCAGCATTTT. It is translated as CATSDRGTGGGGPQHF.

This clonotype appeared many times. This chain connects TRBV6-5 to TRBJ1-2; D is unresolved. Germline V gives CDR1 MNHEY, CDR2 SVGAGI. Trimming pared 0 bases from V and 8 bases from J, leaving 16 bases between. CDR3 length: 15 amino acids. CDR3 in amino acids: CASSYSIRAGGGYTF. The CDR3 DNA reads as TGTGCCAGCAGTTACTCGATTCGAGCGGGAGGCGGCTACACCTTC.

This clonotype has a count of ten or more. The chain carries TRBV5-6 and TRBJ1-5, with 8 bases aligning to TRBD1. Per germline, CDR1 SGHDT and CDR2 YYEEEE. The CDR3 extends over 15 amino acids. V lost 1 base and J lost 5; bases outside the gene matches: 5. The CDR3 here is CASSLYPQGDQPQHF. Written as DNA, the CDR3 is TGTGCCAGCAGCTTGTATCCACAGGGGGATCAGCCCCAGCATTTT.

The chain combines TRBV15 with TRBJ1-3, with unresolved D. The V gene's germline CDR1 is LNHNV and CDR2 YYDKDF (reference sequence). The germline V and J ends were trimmed by 1 base and 6 bases, with 4 bases remaining between them. The CDR3 sequence is 12 residues long. CDR3 in DNA: TGTGCCACCAGCAGAGCGGTAAACACCATATATTTT. It translates to CATSRAVNTIYF.

The chain carries TRBV19 and TRBJ1-2; TRBD1 might be the D (6 bases). Trimming pared 6 bases from V and 6 bases from J, leaving 17 bases between. Per the germline V gene, CDR1 is LNHDA and CDR2 is SQIVND (reference sequence). The CDR3 length is 14 residues. The CDR3 is CASRGGIDGHGYTF. DNA for the CDR3: TGTGCCAGTAGAGGGGGGATCGACGGACATGGCTACACCTTC. The full variable domain, rest sourced from reference TRBV19 and TRBJ1-2, is DGGITQSPKYLFRKEGQNVTLSCEQNLNHDAMYWYRQDPGQGLRLIYYSQIVNDFQKGDIAEGYSVSREKKESFPLTVTSAQKNPTAFYLCASRGGIDGHGYTFGSGTRLTVV.

The table lists this clonotype with many counts. V and J are TRBV19 and TRBJ2-7, with TRBD1 matching over 7 bases. The CDR3 runs 16 residues. The germline CDR1 and CDR2 sequences are LNHDA and SQIVND (reference sequence). The V segment lost 4 bases and the J segment 3 bases; nucleotides outside the gene matches: 12. This CDR3 is CASSNIRAGTVYEQYF. Written as DNA, the CDR3 is TGTGCCAGTAGTAACATAAGGGCCGGGACAGTCTACGAGCAGTACTTC.

This clonotype has ten or more counts. The rearrangement joins TRBV24-1 to TRBJ1-1, with unresolved D. The CDR3 runs 11 residues. V was clipped by 5 bases and J by 10 bases, with 10 bases between them. Germline V gene sequence: CDR1 KGHDR, CDR2 SFDVKD. The DNA of the CDR3 is TGTGCCACCAGTGGCGGAGGGTTAGCTTTCTTT. The encoded protein is CATSGGGLAFF.

The rearrangement joins TRBV30 to TRBJ1-4; a weak D match, TRBD1 (6 bases). V lost 4 bases, J lost 8 bases, and 17 bases lay in between. CDR1 is GTSNPN, CDR2 SVGIG, per germline (reference sequence). The length of the CDR3 is 14 residues. The CDR3 DNA follows: TGTGCCTGGAATGTGGACAGAAGTAGGGAAAAACTGTTTTTT. The encoded protein is CAWNVDRSREKLFF. The variable domain in full, with the rest retrieved from reference TRBV30 and TRBJ1-4, is SQTIHQWPATLVQPVGSPLSLECTVEGTSNPNLYWYRQAAGRGLQLLFYSVGIGQISSEVPQNLSASRPQDRQFILSSKKLLLSDSGFYLCAWNVDRSREKLFFGSGTQLSVL.

This clonotype was seen ten or more times. V and J are TRBV2 and TRBJ1-2; 7 bases are a match to TRBD1. This CDR3 has 14 residues. Looked up from germline, CDR1 is SNHLY and CDR2 is FYNNEI. Trimming cost V 6 bases and J 4 bases; bases outside gene matches: 8. The chain's CDR3 is CASREDRFSYGYTF. CDR3 bases: TGTGCCAGCAGAGAGGACAGGTTCTCCTATGGCTACACCTTC.

In the case of this clonotype: A much larger clone lies a single base off, so this may be a read error. J is TRBJ1-5 and V is TRBV9, with a possible D match to TRBD1 (6 bases). Germline lookup yields CDR1 SGDLS and CDR2 YYNGEE. The length of the CDR3 is 13 residues. V dropped 3 bases and J dropped 2 bases, with 6 bases sitting between them. CDR3 amino acids: CASSAGGNQPQHF. For the CDR3, the DNA is TGTGCCAGCAGCGCAGGGGGCAATCAGCCCCAGCATTTT.

With regard to this clonotype: This may come from a read error, since a much larger clone is one base off. This chain joins TRBV9 and TRBJ1-1; D gene ambiguous. The germline gives CDR1 SGDLS, CDR2 YYNGEE. The CDR3 runs to 15 residues. The CDR3 sequence: CASNPTILSNTEASF. The CDR3 nucleotides are TGTGCCAGCAACCCAACGATTCTTTCGAACACTGAAGCTTCCTTT.

This sequence joins TRBV24-1 and TRBJ1-2; TRBD1 might be the D (6 bases). V lost 5 bases and J lost 1, with 16 bases in between. There are 16 residues in the CDR3. Germline V gene lookup returns CDR1 KGHDR and CDR2 SFDVKD. The CDR3 protein is CATSATSGTYNYGYTF. CDR3 nucleotides: TGTGCCACCAGTGCAACTAGCGGGACATATAACTATGGCTACACCTTC.

Comment on this clonotype: One end of the junction does not line up with germline, which may come from a read error. CDR3 sequence (DNA): TGCAGTGCTAGAGAAGGAAACATTGAAGCTTTCTTT. Protein sequence: CSAREGNIEAFF. The chain uses TRBV20-1 and TRBJ1-1; unclear D gene. This CDR3 spans 12 amino acids. Germline V gene data show CDR1 as DFQATT and CDR2 as SNEGSKA (reference sequence).

This clonotype was seen a few times. The J gene is TRBJ1-2, the V gene TRBV24-1, with D hard to call. Trimming stripped 7 bases from V and 4 bases from J, with 15 bases between. The CDR3 consists of 14 residues. CDR1 KGHDR and CDR2 SFDVKD come from the germline V gene. The CDR3 region has the DNA TGTGCCACCAGCGATGGGCAGACACCCTATGGCTACACCTTC. Protein sequence: CATSDGQTPYGYTF.

This clonotype has a count of ten or more. The chain recombines TRBV6-6 with TRBJ2-7, with D uncertain. CDR3 size: 13 residues. Per germline, CDR1 MNHNY and CDR2 SVGAGI (reference sequence). The V end was cut by 0 bases, the J end by 5 bases, with 8 bases between. CDR3 nucleotides: TGTGCCAGCAGTTACTCGAGTTCTGACGAGCAGTACTTC. As protein: CASSYSSSDEQYF.

This chain joins TRBV24-1 and TRBJ2-5; the D gene is possibly TRBD1 (5 bases). The CDR3 runs 14 residues. Per the germline V gene, CDR1 is KGHDR and CDR2 is SFDVKD. Trimming cost V 4 bases and J 5 bases, with 13 bases left between them. CDR3 in DNA: TGTGCCACCAGTGAGGCAGGGCCCCGGGAGACCCAGTACTTC. This codes for CATSEAGPRETQYF.